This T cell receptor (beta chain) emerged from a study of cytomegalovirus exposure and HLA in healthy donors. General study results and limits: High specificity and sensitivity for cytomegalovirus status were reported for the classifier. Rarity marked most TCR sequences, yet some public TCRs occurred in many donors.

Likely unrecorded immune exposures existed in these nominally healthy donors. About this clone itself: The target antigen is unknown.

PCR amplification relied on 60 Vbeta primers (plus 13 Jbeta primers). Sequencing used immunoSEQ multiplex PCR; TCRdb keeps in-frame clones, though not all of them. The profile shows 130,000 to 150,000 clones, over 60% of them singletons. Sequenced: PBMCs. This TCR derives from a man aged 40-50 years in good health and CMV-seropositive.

DNA of the CDR3: TGTGCCATCAGCCAGGCGGACAGGAATGAGCAGTTCTTC. It translates to CAISQADRNEQFF. The chain links TRBV10-3 to TRBJ2-1; 7 nucleotides match TRBD1. The CDR3 runs 13 residues. Germline-derived CDR1 and CDR2 are ENHRY and SYGVKD. With 6 bases clipped from V and 7 bases from J, the junction kept 6 bases outside the gene matches.